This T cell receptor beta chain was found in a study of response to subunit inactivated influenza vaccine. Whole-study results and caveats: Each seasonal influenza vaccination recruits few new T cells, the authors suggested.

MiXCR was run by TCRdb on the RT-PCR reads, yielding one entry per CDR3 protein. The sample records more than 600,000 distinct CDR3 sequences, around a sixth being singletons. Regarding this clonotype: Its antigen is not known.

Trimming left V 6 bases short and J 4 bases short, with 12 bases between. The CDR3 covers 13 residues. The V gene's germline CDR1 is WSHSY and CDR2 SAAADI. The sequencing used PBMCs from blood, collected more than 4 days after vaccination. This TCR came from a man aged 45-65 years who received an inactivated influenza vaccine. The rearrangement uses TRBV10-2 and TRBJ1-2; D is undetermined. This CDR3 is CASRETEVYGYTF. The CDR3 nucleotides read TGCGCCAGCAGAGAGACGGAGGTCTATGGCTACACCTTC.